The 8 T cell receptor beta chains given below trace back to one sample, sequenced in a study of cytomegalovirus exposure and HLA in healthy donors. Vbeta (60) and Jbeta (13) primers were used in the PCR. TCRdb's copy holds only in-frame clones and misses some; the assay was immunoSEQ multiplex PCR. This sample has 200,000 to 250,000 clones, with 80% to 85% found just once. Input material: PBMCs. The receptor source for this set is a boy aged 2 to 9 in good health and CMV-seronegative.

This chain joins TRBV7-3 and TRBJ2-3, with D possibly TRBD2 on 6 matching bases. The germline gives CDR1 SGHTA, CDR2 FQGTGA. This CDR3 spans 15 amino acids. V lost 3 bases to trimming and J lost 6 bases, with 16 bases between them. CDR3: CASSFTPGDGDTQYF. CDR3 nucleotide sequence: TGTGCCAGCAGCTTCACGCCGGGGGACGGGGATACGCAGTATTTT.

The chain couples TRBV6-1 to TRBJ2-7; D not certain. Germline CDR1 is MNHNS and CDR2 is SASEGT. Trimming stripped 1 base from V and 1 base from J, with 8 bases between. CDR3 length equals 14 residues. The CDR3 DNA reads TGTGCCAGCAGTGAAGGAGGAGATTCCTACGAGCAGTACTTC. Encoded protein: CASSEGGDSYEQYF.

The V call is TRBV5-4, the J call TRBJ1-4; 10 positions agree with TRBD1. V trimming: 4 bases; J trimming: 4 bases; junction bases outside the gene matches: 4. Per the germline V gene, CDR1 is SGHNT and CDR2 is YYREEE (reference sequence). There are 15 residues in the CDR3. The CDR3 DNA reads TGTGCCAGCAGCCCGGGGACAGGGGATAATGAAAAACTGTTTTTT. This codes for CASSPGTGDNEKLFF.

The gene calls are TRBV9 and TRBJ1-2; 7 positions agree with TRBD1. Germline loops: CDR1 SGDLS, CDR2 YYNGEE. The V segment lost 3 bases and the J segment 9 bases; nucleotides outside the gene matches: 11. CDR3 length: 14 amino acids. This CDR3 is CASSGGQLIRSYTF. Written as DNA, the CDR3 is TGTGCCAGCAGCGGGGGACAGCTTATTAGGAGCTACACCTTC.

CDR3 nucleotide sequence: TGTGCCAGCAGAACAGGGGCCGCCCCTGAGACCCAGTACTTC. It codes for CASRTGAAPETQYF. This sequence joins TRBV2 and TRBJ2-5; 7 bases are shared with TRBD1. The CDR3 has 14 amino acids. V gave up 6 bases and J gave up 5 bases; unmatched junction bases: 9. Germline CDR1 reads SNHLY; CDR2 reads FYNNEI.

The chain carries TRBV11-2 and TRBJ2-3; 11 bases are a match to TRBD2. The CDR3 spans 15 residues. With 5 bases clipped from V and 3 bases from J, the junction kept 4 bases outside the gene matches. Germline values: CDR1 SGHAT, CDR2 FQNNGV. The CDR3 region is CASSTGTSGTDTQYF. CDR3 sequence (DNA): TGTGCCAGCAGCACCGGGACTAGCGGTACAGATACGCAGTATTTT. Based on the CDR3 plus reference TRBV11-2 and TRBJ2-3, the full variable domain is EAGVAQSPRYKIIEKRQSVAFWCNPISGHATLYWYQQILGQGPKLLIQFQNNGVVDDSQLPKDRFSAERLKGVDSTLKIQPAKLEDSAVYLCASSTGTSGTDTQYFGPGTRLTVL.

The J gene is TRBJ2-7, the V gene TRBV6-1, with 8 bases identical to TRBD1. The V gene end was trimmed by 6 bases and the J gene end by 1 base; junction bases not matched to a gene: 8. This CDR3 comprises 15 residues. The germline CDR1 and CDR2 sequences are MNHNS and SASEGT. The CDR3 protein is CASRFTGTGSYEQYF. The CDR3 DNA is TGTGCCAGCAGGTTTACCGGGACAGGATCCTACGAGCAGTACTTC.

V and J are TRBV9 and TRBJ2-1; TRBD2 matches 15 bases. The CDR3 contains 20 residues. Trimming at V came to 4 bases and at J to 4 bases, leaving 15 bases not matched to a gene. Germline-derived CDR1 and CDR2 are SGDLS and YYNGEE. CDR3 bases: TGTGCCAGCAGCTACGGGAGGACTAGCGGGGGGGCGGGGCGGTACAATGAGCAGTTCTTC. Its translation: CASSYGRTSGGAGRYNEQFF.